Listed below are T cell receptor beta chains from one sample, sequenced in a study of cytomegalovirus exposure and HLA in healthy donors. Clones were read by immunoSEQ multiplex PCR, and TCRdb kept only the in-frame ones, dropping some. The data contain around 93,000 clones, roughly 60% of them seen just once; the ten biggest clones take up 5.9%. Input material: PBMCs. These receptors were taken from a boy between 10 and 17 years old in good health and CMV-seropositive. Each CDR3 is given with its conserved first and last residue. The order of the fields is clone size, J gene, D gene, V gene, CDR3 protein, CDR3 DNA. A D gene is named only where the DNA matches it firmly. Not every row has a clone size; where given, it reads once, few, many or a size class.

>few|TRBJ2-1|TRBD2|TRBV19
CASGLLAGGYNEQFF
TGTGCCAGTGGTCTACTAGCGGGAGGGTACAATGAGCAGTTCTTC
>NA|TRBJ2-1|TRBD2|TRBV30
CACSSTSGGRNEQFF
TGTGCCTGCTCCTCCACTAGCGGGGGCCGAAATGAGCAGTTCTTC
>NA|TRBJ2-4|NA|TRBV18
CASSPGTSLAKNIQYF
TGTGCCAGCTCACCCGGGACTTCCCTAGCCAAAAACATTCAGTACTTC
>NA|TRBJ2-1|TRBD2|TRBV12-5
CASGQAGGASNKHNEQFF
TGTGCTAGTGGCCAGGCGGGGGGGGCTAGCAATAAACACAATGAGCAGTTCTTC
>NA|TRBJ2-6|NA|TRBV27
CASRTGFGANVLTF
TGTGCCAGCAGAACAGGGTTTGGGGCCAACGTCCTGACTTTC
>NA|TRBJ2-7|NA|TRBV29-1
CSVQTGSLYF
TGCAGCGTTCAGACTGGGAGTCTGTACTTC
>NA|TRBJ2-7|TRBD1|TRBV29-1
CSVELVDRVFGYEQYF
TGCAGCGTTGAGCTAGTGGACAGGGTCTTCGGTTACGAGCAGTACTTC
>few|TRBJ2-3|TRBD2|TRBV7-9
CASSGTSGRRTDTQYF
TGTGCCAGCAGCGGAACTAGCGGGAGGAGGACAGATACGCAGTATTTT
>NA|TRBJ2-7|TRBD1|TRBV5-1
CASSRQGAVLSTDYEQYF
TGCGCCAGCAGCCGACAGGGAGCTGTTTTAAGTACGGACTACGAGCAGTACTTC
>NA|TRBJ1-1|TRBD1|TRBV5-1
CASSWDRGNTEAFF
TGCGCCAGCAGCTGGGACAGGGGGAACACTGAAGCTTTCTTT
>NA|TRBJ1-3|NA|TRBV4-2
CASSQNTRGTSTGNTIYF
TGTGCCAGCAGCCAGAATACACGGGGTACATCAACTGGAAACACCATATATTTT
>NA|TRBJ1-1|NA|TRBV18
CASSPPWGPSTEAFF
TGTGCCAGCTCACCACCGTGGGGGCCCAGCACTGAAGCTTTCTTT
>NA|TRBJ1-4|NA|TRBV7-9
CASSFSFANEKLFF
TGTGCCAGCAGCTTTTCGTTCGCTAATGAAAAACTGTTTTTT
>NA|TRBJ1-3|NA|TRBV27
CASSSTSGNTIYF
TGTGCCAGCAGTTCCACTTCTGGAAACACCATATATTTT
>few|TRBJ1-5|NA|TRBV5-8
CASSLAGSLNQPQHF
TGTGCCAGCAGCTTGGCCGGATCACTAAATCAGCCCCAGCATTTT
>NA|TRBJ2-1|TRBD2|TRBV15
CATSRGGTSVNEQFF
TGTGCCACCAGCAGAGGCGGGACTAGTGTCAATGAGCAGTTCTTC
>NA|TRBJ2-1|TRBD2|TRBV6-5
CASSYRTSGMYEQFF
TGTGCCAGCAGTTACCGGACTAGCGGGATGTATGAGCAGTTCTTC
>NA|TRBJ2-3|TRBD2|TRBV2
CASSAGTSGGASTDTQYF
TGTGCCAGCAGCGCCGGGACTAGCGGGGGGGCTAGCACAGATACGCAGTATTTT
>NA|TRBJ1-5|TRBD1|TRBV19
CASSIRTGTGVQPQHF
TGTGCCAGTAGTATACGCACGGGGACAGGGGTTCAGCCCCAGCATTTT
>NA|TRBJ2-1|NA|TRBV5-1
CASSDSNWRPNNEQFF
TGCGCCAGCAGCGACTCCAACTGGCGGCCTAACAATGAGCAGTTCTTC
>NA|TRBJ2-7|TRBD1|TRBV6-5
CASSYSDRGPYEQYF
TGTGCCAGCAGTTACTCGGACAGGGGGCCCTACGAGCAGTACTTC
>few|TRBJ2-3|NA|TRBV4-1
CASSQDVASGTDTQYF
TGCGCCAGCAGCCAAGACGTCGCTAGTGGCACAGATACGCAGTATTTT
>NA|TRBJ2-1|TRBD2|TRBV7-8
CASLGEGLNEQFF
TGTGCCAGCTTAGGGGAGGGCCTCAATGAGCAGTTCTTC
>NA|TRBJ2-7|NA|TRBV7-8
CASSLTRGYEQYF
TGCGCCAGCAGCTTAACCCGGGGCTACGAGCAGTACTTC
>once|TRBJ1-5|TRBD1|TRBV6-1
CASRGQGRNQPQHF
TGTGCCAGCAGGGGACAGGGCCGCAATCAGCCCCAGCATTTT
>NA|TRBJ2-3|TRBD1|TRBV5-1
CASSMGQITDTQYF
TGCGCCAGCAGCATGGGACAGATTACAGATACGCAGTATTTT
>NA|TRBJ1-2|NA|TRBV2
CASSESRQENYGYTF
TGTGCCAGCAGTGAATCTCGACAGGAGAACTATGGCTACACCTTC
>NA|TRBJ2-7|TRBD2|TRBV18
CASSLAGSSYEQYF
TGTGCCAGCTCGCTAGCGGGGTCCTCCTACGAGCAGTACTTC
>NA|TRBJ2-4|NA|TRBV15
CATGGTGSLNIQYF
TGTGCCACAGGGGGAACGGGGTCGTTAAACATTCAGTACTTC
>NA|TRBJ2-1|NA|TRBV29-1
CSWGGSNNEQFF
TGCAGCTGGGGCGGTAGCAACAATGAGCAGTTCTTC
>NA|TRBJ1-5|NA|TRBV10-2
CASSGEGSQPQHF
TGCGCCAGCAGTGGGGAGGGGAGCCAGCCCCAGCATTTT
>NA|TRBJ2-3|TRBD2|TRBV7-9
CASSRPGLAGTDTQYF
TGTGCCAGCAGCCGACCCGGACTAGCGGGGACAGATACGCAGTATTTT
>NA|TRBJ2-1|TRBD2|TRBV7-9
CSSSFSGLAGVDEQFF
TGTTCCAGCAGCTTCAGTGGACTAGCGGGAGTCGATGAGCAGTTCTTC
>few|TRBJ1-4|TRBD1|TRBV5-8
CASSGGQGRKLFF
TGTGCCAGCAGCGGTGGACAGGGTAGAAAACTGTTTTTT
>NA|TRBJ1-2|TRBD1|TRBV2
CASWDSFNYGYTF
TGTGCCAGTTGGGACAGCTTTAACTATGGCTACACCTTC
>once|TRBJ2-7|NA|TRBV30
CAWSQTTGAYEQYF
TGTGCCTGGAGTCAAACGACTGGCGCCTACGAGCAGTACTTC
>NA|TRBJ2-5|TRBD1|TRBV19
CASSPGQGVPEGETQYF
TGTGCCAGTAGCCCGGGACAGGGGGTTCCGGAGGGAGAGACCCAGTACTTC
>NA|TRBJ1-1|NA|TRBV29-1
CSVEDKSEAFF
TGCAGCGTTGAAGATAAATCCGAAGCTTTCTTT
>NA|TRBJ2-5|TRBD1|TRBV18
CASTPDRVETQYF
TGTGCCAGCACACCCGACAGGGTAGAGACCCAGTACTTC
>few|TRBJ2-7|TRBD2|TRBV5-8
CASNHRKTSGSHSYEQYF
TGTGCCAGCAACCACAGAAAGACTAGCGGGAGCCACAGCTACGAGCAGTACTTC
>few|TRBJ2-1|NA|TRBV7-9
CASSALTAGGGNEQFF
TGTGCCAGCAGCGCTCTAACGGCGGGTGGCGGGAATGAGCAGTTCTTC
>NA|TRBJ2-2|TRBD2|TRBV18
CASSRGLAGNGGELFF
TGTGCCAGCTCACGAGGACTAGCGGGAAATGGCGGGGAGCTGTTTTTT
>NA|TRBJ2-4|TRBD2|TRBV15
CATSRPTSGKAKNIQYF
TGTGCCACCAGCAGACCGACTAGCGGGAAGGCCAAAAACATTCAGTACTTC
>NA|TRBJ1-2|NA|TRBV7-2
CASSFSAGDYTF
TGTGCCAGCAGCTTTAGCGCAGGGGACTACACCTTC
>NA|TRBJ2-7|TRBD2|TRBV4-2
CASSQDRGGGLEEQYF
TGTGCCAGCAGCCAAGATCGGGGGGGCGGGTTAGAAGAGCAGTACTTC